These 2 T cell receptor beta chains were sequenced from one sample in a study of T cells in Graves' hyperthyroidism and ophthalmopathy. From RNA transcripts, TCR beta CDR3 regions were amplified. When the TCR CDR3 underwent first-round RT-PCR, the HTBI primer set was used. TCRdb recomputed calls from the multiplex PCR reads with MiXCR, one row per CDR3 protein. The sample holds 540,000 or so distinct CDR3 sequences, 15% to 19% seen once. Sequencing was carried out using blood. Every receptor here comes from a woman aged 25 to 39 with Graves' hyperthyroidism.

The CDR3 protein is CASSQVQGAYDTQYF. CDR3 in DNA: TGCGCCAGCAGCCAAGTGCAGGGGGCGTACGATACGCAGTATTTT. The chain employs TRBV4-3 and TRBJ2-3; 8 nucleotides match TRBD1. CDR1 and CDR2 (germline): LGHNA, YSLEER. This CDR3 is built from 15 residues. Trimming cost V 1 base and J 6 bases; bases outside gene matches: 6.

This sequence joins TRBV20-1 and TRBJ2-7, with 14 bases identical to TRBD2. J gave up 2 bases and V 4 bases, and 4 bases lay outside the gene matches. Germline CDR1 and CDR2: DFQATT and SNEGSKA (reference sequence). The CDR3 is 15 residues long. The CDR3 region has the DNA TGCAGTGCTAAAAGACTAGCGGGAGGGGCCTACGAGCAGTACTTC. This sequence encodes CSAKRLAGGAYEQYF.